Below, 3 T cell receptor beta chains from the same sample are listed, as sequenced in a study of blood T cell repertoires in COVID-19. The repertoire was sequenced with immunoSEQ multiplex PCR; TCRdb's copy has only in-frame clones and lacks some. The sample has 65,000 to 100,000 clones, 70% to 85% seen once. The sample taken for sequencing was peripheral blood. These receptors all come from a human donor in a cohort sampled during active COVID-19.

The chain employs TRBV12-3 or TRBV12-4 and TRBJ1-5; D call uncertain. The CDR3 has 13 amino acids. Trimming removed 2 bases at V and 3 bases at J, with 5 bases between. The CDR3 sequence: CASSLTDNQPQHF. CDR3 nucleotides: TGTGCCAGCAGTTTAACAGACAATCAGCCCCAGCATTTT.

V and J are TRBV5-4 and TRBJ2-5, with TRBD1 as a possible D gene (6 bases). Germline V gene sequence: CDR1 SGHNT, CDR2 YYREEE (reference sequence). The CDR3 covers 13 residues. The V gene lost 4 bases and the J gene lost 2 bases, with 9 bases spanning the gap. In nucleotides, the CDR3 is TGTGCCAGCAGCCGGGACAAACAAGAGACCCAGTACTTC. As protein: CASSRDKQETQYF.

The chain has TRBV7-3 and TRBJ2-2; D is undetermined. The CDR3 runs 12 residues. In germline, CDR1 is SGHTA, CDR2 FQGTGA. The V gene lost 4 bases and the J gene lost 3 bases, with 3 bases spanning the gap. The CDR3 reads CASSSDTGELFF. CDR3 DNA sequence: TGTGCCAGCAGCTCTGACACCGGGGAGCTGTTTTTT.